These 4 T cell receptor beta chains came from one sample sequenced in a study of T cells in tumors after PD-1 blockade. The protocol was immunoSEQ multiplex PCR, while the TCRdb copy is restricted to in-frame clones and leaves out a portion. Of some 66,000 clones listed, 74% are singletons. Source: PBMCs, taken after anti-PD-1 treatment. The origin of the receptors is a human donor with basal cell carcinoma.

This chain links TRBV11-3 with TRBJ2-1; 8 positions agree with TRBD2. Germline V gene lookup returns CDR1 SGHNT and CDR2 YENEEA. CDR3 length: 15 amino acids. V dropped 5 bases and J dropped 10; count of bases not matched to a gene: 13. The CDR3 bases are TGTGCCAGCAGCCCCTTAGCGGGGTCGGGGAGGGAGCAGTTCTTC. Translated, it gives CASSPLAGSGREQFF.

As DNA, the CDR3 is TGCGCCAGCAGCTTGGTTGGTAGCTCTGGAAACACCATATATTTT. Residues: CASSLVGSSGNTIYF. This chain uses TRBV5-1 with TRBJ1-3; no clear D gene. V dropped 0 bases and J dropped 0 bases, with 7 bases sitting between them. The V gene's germline CDR1 is SGHRS and CDR2 YFSETQ. This CDR3 spans 15 amino acids. The complete variable domain, with remaining parts taken from reference TRBV5-1 and TRBJ1-3, reads KAGVTQTPRYLIKTRGQQVTLSCSPISGHRSVSWYQQTPGQGLQFLFEYFSETQRNKGNFPGRFSGRQFSNSRSEMNVSTLELGDSALYLCASSLVGSSGNTIYFGEGSWLTVV.

The chain has TRBV29-1 and TRBJ2-7, with D perhaps being TRBD1 or TRBD2 (5 bases each). The CDR3 covers 11 residues. CDR1 is SQVTM, CDR2 ANQGSEA, per germline. The V end lost 3 bases, the J end lost 4 bases, and 7 bases lay between the germline ends. The CDR3 loop reads CSVDWGYEQYF. As DNA, the CDR3 is TGCAGCGTTGACTGGGGGTACGAGCAGTACTTC.

The chain recombines TRBV5-1 with TRBJ2-3, with 8 bases that match TRBD2. Germline CDR1 and CDR2: SGHRS and YFSETQ. The junction had 8 bases not matched to a gene; V was cut back by 4 bases and J by 4 bases. CDR3 length: 15 residues. The CDR3 spells CASSQPSGGADTQYF. The CDR3 DNA reads as TGCGCCAGCAGCCAACCCAGCGGGGGCGCAGATACGCAGTATTTT. Full variable domain (remainder filled in from reference TRBV5-1 and TRBJ2-3): KAGVTQTPRYLIKTRGQQVTLSCSPISGHRSVSWYQQTPGQGLQFLFEYFSETQRNKGNFPGRFSGRQFSNSRSEMNVSTLELGDSALYLCASSQPSGGADTQYFGPGTRLTVL.